This T cell receptor (beta chain) was obtained from a study of early T cells in non-severe SARS-CoV-2 infection. As for the study in general: Sequencing input comprised bulk RNA from unsorted whole blood; chain pairing was not available. Whole-study results and caveats: The study's VDJdb matching favored anti-spike CD8 responses and missed private and CD4 specificities.

The sample holds many counts of this clonotype. Its antigen is as yet unknown. Individual cDNA molecules were tagged with unique molecular identifiers, the study reported. TCRdb reprocessed the 5' RACE reads with MiXCR, giving one entry per CDR3 protein. This sample has 25,000 to 30,000 distinct CDR3 sequences, with over 4% found just once. This CDR3 has 16 residues. The V end was cut by 1 base, the J end by 3 bases, with 16 bases between. Germline V lookup: CDR1 SGHTA, CDR2 FQGNSA. Specimen: whole blood. The receptor was isolated from an adult who was a healthcare worker with PCR-confirmed SARS-CoV-2 infection or an uninfected control (not recorded which). The rearrangement links TRBV7-2 to TRBJ2-7; D is perhaps TRBD2 (6 bases). In DNA form, the CDR3 reads TGTGCCAGCAGCTTAGAGGGGACCGGGCGGGGCTACGAGCAGTACTTC. Its protein product is CASSLEGTGRGYEQYF.